Given below is one T cell receptor beta chain in context. Sequencing used immunoSEQ multiplex PCR; TCRdb keeps in-frame clones, though not all of them. Here the sample spans 47,000 or so clones, 90% being singletons. These data originate in a study of T cell changes during pregnancy in multiple sclerosis. The CDR3 consists of 13 residues. The V gene lost 8 bases and the J gene lost 1 base, with 11 bases spanning the gap. Germline V CDR1 and CDR2: SGHTA, FQGNSA. The chain joins TRBV7-2 to TRBJ1-2; D uncertain. The sequencing here drew on peripheral blood, taken after pregnancy. This receptor was obtained from a female donor in good health, enrolled as a control in a pregnancy study. Here the CDR3 DNA reads TGTGCCAGCTATAACTTCTATAACTATGGCTACACCTTC. It translates to CASYNFYNYGYTF.